This T cell receptor beta chain was observed in a study of blood T cell repertoires in COVID-19. The germline V gene encodes CDR1 SGHTA and CDR2 FQGNSA. This CDR3 spans 15 amino acids. Between the trimmed V and J ends, which lost 1 base and 2 bases, there was a span of 11 bases. Per the original data handling: Amplification of reference gene primers was used by the study to estimate nucleated cell counts. This table comes from immunoSEQ multiplex PCR, and its TCRdb copy is limited to in-frame clones, with some not included. V and J calls and clone size are copied from that table; D and trimming were computed from the DNA. The data show about 440,000 clones, nearly 90% seen once. All enrollees were about 18 to 100 years old and from about 25 US areas. This clone was recorded once.

The chain uses TRBV7-2 and TRBJ1-1; the D gene is possibly TRBD1 (5 bases). The sample consisted of PBMCs or T cells enriched from blood (not recorded which). This TCR was recovered from a woman aged 18-29 years with acute COVID-19. CDR3 sequence: CASSLEGAGNTEAFF. In nucleotides, the CDR3 is TGTGCCAGCAGCTTAGAAGGGGCAGGAAACACTGAAGCTTTCTTT.